The 4 T cell receptor beta chains listed next were all sequenced from one sample in a study of cytomegalovirus exposure and HLA in healthy donors. Using immunoSEQ multiplex PCR, the repertoire was profiled, and TCRdb retains in-frame clones only, with some absent. The sample shows 150,000 to 200,000 clones, 80% to 90% of them seen only once. Sequenced: PBMCs. The receptor set was obtained from a young woman in good health and CMV-seronegative.

The V and J genes are TRBV2 and TRBJ1-2, with a possible D match to TRBD1 (6 bases). The CDR3 consists of 15 residues. The germline V gene has CDR1 SNHLY and CDR2 FYNNEI. The V end lost 6 bases, the J end lost 4 bases, and 18 bases lay between the germline ends. The CDR3 loop reads CASSGQYLTLYGYTF. CDR3 nucleotides: TGTGCCAGCAGCGGACAGTATCTAACTCTCTATGGCTACACCTTC.

The J gene is TRBJ1-1, the V gene TRBV5-1, with D maybe TRBD1 (6 bases). Trimming removed 0 bases at V and 3 bases at J, with 15 bases between. Germline V CDR1 and CDR2: SGHRS, YFSETQ. This CDR3 region has 16 residues. This CDR3 reads CASSLVWGRVDTEAFF. CDR3 nucleotides: TGCGCCAGCAGCTTGGTTTGGGGGCGCGTGGACACTGAAGCTTTCTTT.

This chain connects TRBV19 to TRBJ2-5; TRBD2 agrees at 7 bases. Germline V gene lookup returns CDR1 LNHDA and CDR2 SQIVND (reference sequence). The CDR3 is 15 amino acids. V was clipped by 1 base and J by 5 bases; unmatched bases: 7. The CDR3 DNA sequence: TGTGCCAGTAGTATAGCAGGCGGGAGCATTGAGACCCAGTACTTC. Protein product: CASSIAGGSIETQYF.

CDR3 sequence (DNA): TGTGCCAGCAGCTTAGAAGGGGCCGGGTACGAGCAGTACTTC. This encodes CASSLEGAGYEQYF. The chain couples TRBV7-6 to TRBJ2-7; maybe TRBD1 (5 bases). Germline V gene lookup returns CDR1 SGHVS and CDR2 FNYEAQ. V gave up 1 base and J gave up 4 bases, with 11 bases separating them. The CDR3 has 14 amino acids.